The 29 T cell receptor beta chains reported below all come from one sample, sequenced in a study of T-cell memory formation after mild COVID-19. TCRdb analysed the 5' RACE reads with MiXCR anew, one entry per CDR3 protein. The sample consists of roughly 100,000 distinct CDR3 sequences, 9.5% to 15% of them appearing once. The sequencing sample was made of PBMCs or a T cell subset sorted from them (not recorded which). The source is an adult woman who had mild COVID-19 (a few samples of this study predate the infection). Cell type and time point are not known.

Written as DNA, the CDR3 is TGTGCCAGCAGCTCCGCGGGGGATTACTACGAGCAGTACTTC. It specifies CASSSAGDYYEQYF. The chain employs TRBV7-9 and TRBJ2-7; the match to TRBD2 covers 7 bases. The CDR3 length is 14 residues. Germline V gene sequence: CDR1 SEHNR, CDR2 FQNEAQ (reference sequence). The J segment lost 3 bases and the V segment lost 4 bases, leaving 6 bases of the junction unmatched.

This clonotype was found a few times. The V call is TRBV4-3, the J call TRBJ2-7; the D is unclear. CDR1 and CDR2 from the germline V gene are LGHNA and YSLEER. There are 16 residues in the CDR3. Trimming removed 3 bases at V and 3 bases at J, with 18 bases between. CDR3 in DNA: TGCGCCAGCAGCCAGAAGACCCTCTCCCCTCTCTACGAGCAGTACTTC. This gives the protein CASSQKTLSPLYEQYF.

This clonotype was observed a handful of times. The chain has TRBV12-3 or TRBV12-4 and TRBJ2-7; 10 bases are a match to TRBD1. The junction had 7 bases not matched to a gene; V was cut back by 5 bases and J by 3 bases. The CDR3 runs to 15 residues. The DNA of the CDR3 is TGTGCCAGCAGTCAGGTTGGGACAGGGGACTACGAGCAGTACTTC. This codes for CASSQVGTGDYEQYF.

The table lists this clonotype with a few counts. The V call is TRBV7-6, the J call TRBJ2-1; the D gene is possibly TRBD1 (6 bases). The CDR3 has 17 residues. Germline values: CDR1 SGHVS, CDR2 FNYEAQ. The germline V and J ends were trimmed by 4 bases and 0 bases, with 16 bases remaining between them. The CDR3 here is CASSSQTGPSSYNEQFF. The DNA of the CDR3 is TGTGCCAGCAGCTCTCAAACAGGGCCGAGCTCCTACAATGAGCAGTTCTTC.

This clonotype came up a few times. The CDR3 reads CASSQVSGKPYEQYF. The CDR3 DNA is TGCGCCAGCAGCCAAGTTTCGGGAAAGCCCTACGAGCAGTACTTC. The chain is built from TRBV4-1 and TRBJ2-7; a weak D match, TRBD2 (5 bases). The ends were cut back, 1 base at V and 2 bases at J, with 12 bases in the middle. This CDR3 spans 15 amino acids. CDR1 and CDR2 (germline): MGHRA, YSYEKL.

This clonotype turned up a few times. This sequence joins TRBV28 and TRBJ1-3; D ambiguous. The CDR3 has 16 amino acids. V was trimmed by 4 bases and J by 0 bases, leaving 13 bases between them. Germline CDR1 is MDHEN and CDR2 is SYDVKM. The CDR3 spells CASSSSPTYSGNTIYF. CDR3 DNA sequence: TGTGCCAGCAGTTCTAGTCCCACCTACTCTGGAAACACCATATATTTT.

Only a few counts were recorded for this clonotype. This chain links TRBV11-2 with TRBJ2-1; D possibly corresponds to TRBD2 (5 bases). Per germline, CDR1 SGHAT and CDR2 FQNNGV. This CDR3 has 17 amino acids. V was pared by 5 bases and J by 0 bases, with 17 bases between. This chain's CDR3 is CASSLRTGTYSYNEQFF. CDR3 bases: TGTGCCAGCAGCCTACGGACTGGAACCTACTCCTACAATGAGCAGTTCTTC.

This clonotype was picked up a small number of times. The chain has TRBV29-1 and TRBJ1-1; D gene ambiguous. CDR3 length equals 12 residues. Per germline, CDR1 SQVTM and CDR2 ANQGSEA. The ends were cut back, 4 bases at V and 3 bases at J, with 9 bases in the middle. The chain's CDR3 is CSVVGLDTEAFF. The CDR3 DNA reads as TGCAGCGTTGTTGGGCTAGACACTGAAGCTTTCTTT.

This clonotype was detected a few times. The rearrangement uses TRBV5-6 and TRBJ1-5; TRBD1 agrees at 9 bases. V was pared by 1 base and J by 6 bases, with 5 bases of the junction left unmatched. Germline CDR1 SGHDT, CDR2 YYEEEE. This CDR3 region has 15 residues. CDR3 in DNA: TGTGCCAGCAGCTTGTGGGGACAGGGAATTCAGCCCCAGCATTTT. It codes for CASSLWGQGIQPQHF.

The sample holds a few counts of this clonotype. The rearrangement joins TRBV30 to TRBJ2-1; no reliable D call. Germline V CDR1 and CDR2: GTSNPN, SVGIG (reference sequence). This CDR3 is built from 14 residues. The V gene lost 4 bases and the J gene lost 8 bases, with 18 bases spanning the gap. CDR3 sequence reads: CAWTLGYGDDEQFF. DNA of the CDR3: TGTGCCTGGACCCTAGGATACGGCGACGATGAGCAGTTCTTC.

This chain connects TRBV7-2 to TRBJ1-2; TRBD1 matches 10 bases. This CDR3 contains 14 residues. The germline gives CDR1 SGHTA, CDR2 FQGNSA. The trim removed 7 bases at V and 4 bases at J, leaving 6 bases unmatched. In DNA form, the CDR3 reads TGTGCCAGCACCACCGGGACAGGGGTCTATGGCTACACCTTC. It specifies CASTTGTGVYGYTF.

The V call is TRBV11-2, the J call TRBJ2-4, with 11 positions matching TRBD1. V was pared by 6 bases and J by 2 bases, with 12 bases of the junction left unmatched. CDR3 length equals 18 residues. The germline V gene has CDR1 SGHAT and CDR2 FQNNGV. The CDR3 coding sequence is TGTGCCAGCAGTGGACAGGGGGCGCGAGACGACCCCAAAAACATTCAGTACTTC. Translated: CASSGQGARDDPKNIQYF.

The rearrangement uses TRBV29-1 and TRBJ1-2, with 9 bases fitting TRBD1. Per germline, CDR1 SQVTM and CDR2 ANQGSEA. The V and J ends lost 7 bases and 3 bases, in that order; junction bases with no gene match: 6. This CDR3 is built from 13 residues. Here the CDR3 DNA reads TGCAGCGCCCTGGGACAGGGCTACTATGGCTACACCTTC. It translates to CSALGQGYYGYTF. Variable domain in full (rest from reference TRBV29-1 and TRBJ1-2): SAVISQKPSRDICQRGTSLTIQCQVDSQVTMMFWYRQQPGQSLTLIATANQGSEATYESGFVIDKFPISRPNLTFSTLTVSNMSPEDSSIYLCSALGQGYYGYTFGSGTRLTVV.

The chain joins TRBV5-1 to TRBJ1-1; 8 positions agree with TRBD1. V gave up 0 bases and J gave up 3 bases; unmatched junction bases: 4. Per germline, CDR1 SGHRS and CDR2 YFSETQ. This CDR3 comprises 15 residues. The CDR3 DNA sequence: TGCGCCAGCAGCTTGGGTACAGGGGGGGACACTGAAGCTTTCTTT. Translated, it gives CASSLGTGGDTEAFF.

This clonotype was counted a few times. The chain recombines TRBV7-6 with TRBJ2-3; D perhaps matches TRBD1 (6 bases). The CDR3 sequence is 15 residues long. Germline V lookup: CDR1 SGHVS, CDR2 FNYEAQ. V lost 5 bases, J lost 3 bases, and 15 bases lay in between. This CDR3 reads CASSPEGDVTDTQYF. In nucleotides, the CDR3 is TGTGCCAGCAGCCCAGAGGGGGATGTGACAGATACGCAGTATTTT. Full variable domain (missing parts from reference TRBV7-6 and TRBJ2-3): GAGVSQSPRYKVTKRGQDVALRCDPISGHVSLYWYRQALGQGPEFLTYFNYEAQQDKSGLPNDRFSAERPEGSISTLTIQRTEQRDSAMYRCASSPEGDVTDTQYFGPGTRLTVL.

This chain joins TRBV4-3 and TRBJ2-7, with D possibly matching TRBD1 (6 bases). CDR1 is LGHNA, CDR2 YSLEER, per germline. Trimming cost V 4 bases and J 2 bases, with 15 bases left between them. The CDR3 has 15 residues. The CDR3 DNA is TGCGCCAGCAGCCCCGGGGACACGCCGACCTACGAGCAGTACTTC. This sequence encodes CASSPGDTPTYEQYF.

V usage is TRBV20-1 and J usage is TRBJ2-7; 11 nucleotides match TRBD2. CDR3 length: 15 residues. V dropped 1 base and J dropped 5; count of bases not matched to a gene: 7. Germline-derived CDR1 and CDR2 are DFQATT and SNEGSKA (reference sequence). CDR3 loop: CSARARLAGLNEQYF. The CDR3 coding sequence is TGCAGTGCTAGAGCGAGACTAGCGGGACTGAACGAGCAGTACTTC.

This clonotype was seen more than once but under ten times. For the CDR3, the DNA is TGTGCCACCAGTGATTCGCGCGACAGGGACGATCAGCCCCAGCATTTT. Its translation: CATSDSRDRDDQPQHF. The V and J genes are TRBV24-1 and TRBJ1-5; 7 bases are a match to TRBD1. The germline V gene encodes CDR1 KGHDR and CDR2 SFDVKD. This CDR3 is 16 amino acids long. V lost 2 bases to trimming and J lost 5 bases; unmatched junction nucleotides: 8.

The chain recombines TRBV5-1 with TRBJ1-5; no clear D. Trimming shortened V by 0 bases and J by 0 bases, and 10 bases separated the two germline ends. The CDR3 sequence is 16 residues long. Germline values: CDR1 SGHRS, CDR2 YFSETQ. Here the CDR3 DNA reads TGCGCCAGCAGCTTGGATCCCTCTAATAGCAATCAGCCCCAGCATTTT. Translation: CASSLDPSNSNQPQHF.

The gene calls are TRBV11-1 and TRBJ2-3; 14 nucleotides agree with TRBD2. This CDR3 is 19 amino acids long. In germline, CDR1 is SGHAT, CDR2 FQDESV (reference sequence). The junction had 11 bases not matched to a gene; V was cut back by 6 bases and J by 0 bases. CDR3 bases: TGTGCCAGCAGGACCCGGACTAGCGGGGGGACGACTAGCACAGATACGCAGTATTTT. The encoded protein is CASRTRTSGGTTSTDTQYF.

The rearrangement uses TRBV6-1 and TRBJ2-7, with a possible D match to TRBD1 (5 bases). This CDR3 contains 15 residues. Trimming took 0 bases from V and 2 from J, leaving 11 bases between them. The germline CDR1 and CDR2 sequences are MNHNS and SASEGT. CDR3 residues: CASSEAEGAAYEQYF. The CDR3 nucleotides read TGTGCCAGCAGTGAAGCGGAAGGGGCGGCCTACGAGCAGTACTTC.

This clonotype came up many times. This rearrangement joins TRBV7-6 to TRBJ2-1; no definite D call. Trimming removed 1 base at V and 6 bases at J, with 7 bases between. The CDR3 totals 13 residues. Germline loops: CDR1 SGHVS, CDR2 FNYEAQ. DNA for the CDR3: TGTGCCAGCAGCTTAGTACAGATCAATGAGCAGTTCTTC. This codes for CASSLVQINEQFF.

The chain links TRBV29-1 to TRBJ2-1; D possibly matches TRBD1 or TRBD2 (6 bases each). Germline CDR1 and CDR2: SQVTM and ANQGSEA. The CDR3 is 14 residues long. Trimming removed 5 bases at V and 8 bases at J, with 19 bases between. The CDR3 bases are TGCAGCGTTCATTCGACGGCCGGGGGCTATGAGCAGTTCTTC. It is translated as CSVHSTAGGYEQFF.

J is TRBJ2-3 and V is TRBV27, with 10 bases aligning to TRBD2. V gave up 5 bases and J gave up 5 bases; unmatched junction bases: 7. This CDR3 has 15 residues. Germline loops: CDR1 MNHEY, CDR2 SMNVEV (reference sequence). CDR3 sequence (DNA): TGTGCCAGCAGTCCCTCAGCGGGAGGGTTAGATACGCAGTATTTT. Translating gives CASSPSAGGLDTQYF.

The CDR3 is CASSIEVSYEQYF. CDR3 DNA sequence: TGTGCCAGTAGTATTGAGGTCTCCTACGAGCAGTACTTC. The chain has TRBV19 and TRBJ2-7; D is uncertain. Per the germline V gene, CDR1 is LNHDA and CDR2 is SQIVND (reference sequence). The CDR3 has 13 residues. V was trimmed by 3 bases and J by 0 bases, leaving 6 bases between them.

A few counts support this clonotype. The V and J genes are TRBV24-1 and TRBJ2-7; D unresolved. Germline V lookup: CDR1 KGHDR, CDR2 SFDVKD. V was pared by 9 bases and J by 6 bases, with 23 bases between. The CDR3 has 15 residues. CDR3 residues: CATACDRHSRREQYF. Here the CDR3 DNA reads TGTGCCACCGCCTGTGACCGGCACAGTAGACGCGAGCAGTACTTC.

The chain has TRBV4-1 and TRBJ2-1; D may correspond to TRBD1 or TRBD2 (5 bases each). Per the germline V gene, CDR1 is MGHRA and CDR2 is YSYEKL. The CDR3 totals 15 residues. V was clipped by 4 bases and J by 8 bases, with 18 bases between them. The DNA of the CDR3 is TGCGCCAGCAGCCTTCGGGGCGGGCCGGTGGATGAGCAGTTCTTC. It is translated as CASSLRGGPVDEQFF.

The chain has TRBV11-2 and TRBJ2-5; a possible D gene is TRBD1 (6 bases). Trimming took 2 bases from V and 5 from J, leaving 12 bases between them. CDR1 is SGHAT, CDR2 FQNNGV, per germline. The CDR3 covers 14 residues. Here the CDR3 reads CASSLRAGAETQYF. CDR3 coding DNA: TGTGCCAGCAGCTTAAGGGCAGGGGCGGAGACCCAGTACTTC.

The chain couples TRBV11-2 to TRBJ2-1; 8 nucleotides agree with TRBD2. Losses at the gene ends were 1 base for V and 3 bases for J; bases not matched to a gene: 5. This CDR3 has 16 amino acids. CDR1 and CDR2 (germline): SGHAT, FQNNGV. CDR3 loop: CASSLASGRVYNEQFF. The CDR3 DNA sequence: TGTGCCAGCAGCTTAGCGAGCGGGAGAGTCTACAATGAGCAGTTCTTC.